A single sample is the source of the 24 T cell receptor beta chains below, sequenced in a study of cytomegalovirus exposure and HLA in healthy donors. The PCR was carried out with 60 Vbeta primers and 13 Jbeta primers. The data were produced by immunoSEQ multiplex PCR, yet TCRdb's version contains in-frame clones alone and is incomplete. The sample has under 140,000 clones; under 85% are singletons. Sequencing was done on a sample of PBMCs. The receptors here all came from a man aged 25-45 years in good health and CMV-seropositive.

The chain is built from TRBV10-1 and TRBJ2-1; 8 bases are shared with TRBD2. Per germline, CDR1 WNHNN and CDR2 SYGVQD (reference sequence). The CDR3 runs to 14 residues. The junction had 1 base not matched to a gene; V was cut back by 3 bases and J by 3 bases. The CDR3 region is CASSESGGYNEQFF. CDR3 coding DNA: TGCGCCAGCAGTGAAAGCGGGGGCTACAATGAGCAGTTCTTC.

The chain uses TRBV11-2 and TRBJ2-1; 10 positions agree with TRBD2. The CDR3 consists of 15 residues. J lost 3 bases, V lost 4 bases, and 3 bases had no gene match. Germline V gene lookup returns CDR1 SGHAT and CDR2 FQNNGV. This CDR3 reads CASSSSGGNYNEQFF. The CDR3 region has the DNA TGTGCCAGCAGCTCTAGCGGGGGAAACTACAATGAGCAGTTCTTC.

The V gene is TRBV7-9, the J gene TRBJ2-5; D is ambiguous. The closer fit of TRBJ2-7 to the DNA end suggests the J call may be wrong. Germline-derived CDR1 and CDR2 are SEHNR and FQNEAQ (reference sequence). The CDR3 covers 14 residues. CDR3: CASMPRLGSYEQYF. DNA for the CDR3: TGTGCCAGCATGCCCCGGCTAGGATCCTACGAGCAGTACTTC.

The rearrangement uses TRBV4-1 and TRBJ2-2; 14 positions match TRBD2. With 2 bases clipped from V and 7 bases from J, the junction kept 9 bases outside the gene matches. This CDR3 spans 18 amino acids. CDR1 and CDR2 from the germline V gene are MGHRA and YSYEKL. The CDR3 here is CASSQRRLAGGLGGELFF. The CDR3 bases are TGCGCCAGCAGCCAACGTAGACTAGCGGGGGGGCTAGGCGGGGAGCTGTTTTTT.

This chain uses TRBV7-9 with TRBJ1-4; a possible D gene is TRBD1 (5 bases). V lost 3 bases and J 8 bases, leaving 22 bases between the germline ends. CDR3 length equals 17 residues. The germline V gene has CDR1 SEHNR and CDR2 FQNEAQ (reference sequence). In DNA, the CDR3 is TGTGCCAGCAGCTTCTTCCTATCAGGGCACGAAGGGGAAAAACTGTTTTTT. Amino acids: CASSFFLSGHEGEKLFF.

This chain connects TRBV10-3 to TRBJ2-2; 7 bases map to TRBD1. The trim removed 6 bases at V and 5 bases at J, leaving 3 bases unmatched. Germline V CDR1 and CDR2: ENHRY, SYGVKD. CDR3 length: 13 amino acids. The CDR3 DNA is TGTGCCATCAGGGGACAGCTGACCGGGGAGCTGTTTTTT. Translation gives CAIRGQLTGELFF.

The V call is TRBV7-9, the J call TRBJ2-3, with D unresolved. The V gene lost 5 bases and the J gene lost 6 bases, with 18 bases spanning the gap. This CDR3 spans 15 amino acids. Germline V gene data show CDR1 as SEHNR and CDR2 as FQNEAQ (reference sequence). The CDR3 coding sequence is TGTGCCAGCAGCGCGATACTTATGTACCCGGATACGCAGTATTTT. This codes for CASSAILMYPDTQYF.

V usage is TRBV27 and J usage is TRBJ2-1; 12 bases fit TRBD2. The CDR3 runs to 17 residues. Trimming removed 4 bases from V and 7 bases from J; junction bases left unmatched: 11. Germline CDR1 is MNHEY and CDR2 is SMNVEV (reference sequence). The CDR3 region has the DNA TGTGCCAGCAGTTCACACCCGAGACTAGCGGGGGTGAATGAGCAGTTCTTC. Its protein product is CASSSHPRLAGVNEQFF.

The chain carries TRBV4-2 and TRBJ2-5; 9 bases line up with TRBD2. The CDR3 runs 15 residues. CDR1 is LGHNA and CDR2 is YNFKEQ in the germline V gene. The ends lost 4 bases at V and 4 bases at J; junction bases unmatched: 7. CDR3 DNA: TGTGCCAGCAGCCCGCGGGGGGGTAAGCGAGAGACCCAGTACTTC. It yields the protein CASSPRGGKRETQYF.

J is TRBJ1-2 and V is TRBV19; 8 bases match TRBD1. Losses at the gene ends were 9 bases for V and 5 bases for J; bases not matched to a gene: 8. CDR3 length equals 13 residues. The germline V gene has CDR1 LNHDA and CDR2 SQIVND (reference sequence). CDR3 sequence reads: CASQTGVGYGYTF. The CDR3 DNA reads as TGTGCCAGCCAGACAGGGGTCGGGTATGGCTACACCTTC.

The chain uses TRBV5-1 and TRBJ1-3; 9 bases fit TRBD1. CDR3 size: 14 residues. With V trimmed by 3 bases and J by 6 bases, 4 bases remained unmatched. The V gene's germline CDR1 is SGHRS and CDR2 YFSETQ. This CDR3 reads CASSWTGAENTIYF. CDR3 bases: TGCGCCAGCAGCTGGACAGGGGCGGAAAACACCATATATTTT.

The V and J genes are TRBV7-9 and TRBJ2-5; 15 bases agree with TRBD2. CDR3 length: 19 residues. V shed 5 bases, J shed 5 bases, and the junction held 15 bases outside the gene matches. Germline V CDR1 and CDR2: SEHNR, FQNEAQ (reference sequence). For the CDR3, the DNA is TGTGCCAGCAGCCCGCGTACCGGGACTAGCGGGGGGAAGGTCGAGACCCAGTACTTC. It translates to CASSPRTGTSGGKVETQYF.

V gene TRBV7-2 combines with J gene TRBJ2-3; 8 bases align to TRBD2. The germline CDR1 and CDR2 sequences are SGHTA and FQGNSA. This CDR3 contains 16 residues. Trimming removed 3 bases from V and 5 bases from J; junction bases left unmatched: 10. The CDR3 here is CASSFYAGGSGDTQYF. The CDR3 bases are TGTGCCAGCAGCTTTTATGCGGGGGGCTCAGGAGATACGCAGTATTTT.

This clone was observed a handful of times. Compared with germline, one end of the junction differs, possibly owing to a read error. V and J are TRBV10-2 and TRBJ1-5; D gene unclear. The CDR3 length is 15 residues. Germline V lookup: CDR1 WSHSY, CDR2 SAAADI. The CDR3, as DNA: TGTGCCAGCAGTGATACAGACTATAGCAATCAGCCCCAGCATTTT. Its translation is CASSDTDYSNQPQHF.

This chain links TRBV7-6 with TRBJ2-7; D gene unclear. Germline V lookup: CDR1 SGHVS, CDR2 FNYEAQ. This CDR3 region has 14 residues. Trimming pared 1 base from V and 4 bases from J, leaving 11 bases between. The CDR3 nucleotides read TGTGCCAGCAGCTTAGAGTTGACATCTTACGAGCAGTACTTC. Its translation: CASSLELTSYEQYF.

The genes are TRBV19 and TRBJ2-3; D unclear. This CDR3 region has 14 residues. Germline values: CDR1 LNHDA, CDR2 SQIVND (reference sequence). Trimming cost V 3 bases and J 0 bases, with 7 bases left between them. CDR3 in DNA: TGTGCCAGTAGTATGGCCGCTAGCACAGATACGCAGTATTTT. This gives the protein CASSMAASTDTQYF.

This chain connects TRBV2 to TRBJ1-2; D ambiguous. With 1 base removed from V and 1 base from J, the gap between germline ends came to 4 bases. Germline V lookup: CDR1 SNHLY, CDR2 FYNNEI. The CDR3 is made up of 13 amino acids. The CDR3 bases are TGTGCCAGCAGTGAAGGTCATAACTATGGCTACACCTTC. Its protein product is CASSEGHNYGYTF.

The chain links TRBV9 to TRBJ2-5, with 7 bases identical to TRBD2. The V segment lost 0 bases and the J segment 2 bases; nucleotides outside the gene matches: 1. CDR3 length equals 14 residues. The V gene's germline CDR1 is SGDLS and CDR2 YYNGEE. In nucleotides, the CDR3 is TGTGCCAGCAGCGTAGCCGGGGGGCAAGAGACCCAGTACTTC. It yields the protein CASSVAGGQETQYF.

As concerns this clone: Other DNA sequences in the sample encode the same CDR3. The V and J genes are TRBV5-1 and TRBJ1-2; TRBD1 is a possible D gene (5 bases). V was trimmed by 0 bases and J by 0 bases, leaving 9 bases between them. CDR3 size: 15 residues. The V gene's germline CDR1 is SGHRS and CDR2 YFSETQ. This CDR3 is CASSLGGGSNYGYTF. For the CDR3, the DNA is TGCGCCAGCAGCTTGGGCGGGGGGTCTAACTATGGCTACACCTTC.

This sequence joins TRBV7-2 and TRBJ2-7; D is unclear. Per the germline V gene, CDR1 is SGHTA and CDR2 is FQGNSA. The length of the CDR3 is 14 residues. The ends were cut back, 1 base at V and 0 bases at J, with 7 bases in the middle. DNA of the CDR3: TGTGCCAGCAGCTTAGAGATACTCTCCTACGAGCAGTACTTC. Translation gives CASSLEILSYEQYF.

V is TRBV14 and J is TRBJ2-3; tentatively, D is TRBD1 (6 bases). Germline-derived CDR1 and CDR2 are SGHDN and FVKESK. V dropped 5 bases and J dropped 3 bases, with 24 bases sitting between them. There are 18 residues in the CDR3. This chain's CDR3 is CASSNRLGPGAQTDTQYF. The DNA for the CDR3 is TGTGCCAGCAGCAACCGACTGGGTCCAGGGGCGCAGACAGATACGCAGTATTTT.

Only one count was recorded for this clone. In nucleotides, the CDR3 is TGTGCCAGCAGCGGAGGACAGGGGCTCTCTGGAAACACCATATATTTT. This codes for CASSGGQGLSGNTIYF. The chain recombines TRBV9 with TRBJ1-3; 9 bases align to TRBD1. Germline V gene data show CDR1 as SGDLS and CDR2 as YYNGEE. The V gene end was trimmed by 3 bases and the J gene end by 0 bases; junction bases not matched to a gene: 4. The length of the CDR3 is 16 residues.

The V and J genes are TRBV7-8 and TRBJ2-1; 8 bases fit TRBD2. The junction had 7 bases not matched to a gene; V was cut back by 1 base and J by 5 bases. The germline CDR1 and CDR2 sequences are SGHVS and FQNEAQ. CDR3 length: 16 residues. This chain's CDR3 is CASSLVAAGEHNEQFF. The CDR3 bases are TGTGCCAGCAGCTTAGTGGCAGCGGGGGAGCACAATGAGCAGTTCTTC.

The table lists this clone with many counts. The CDR3 nucleotides read TGTGCCAGCAGCCGGTCTGGCTATGGCTACACCTTC. It translates to CASSRSGYGYTF. This chain connects TRBV5-6 to TRBJ1-2; D is unclear. The V end lost 4 bases, the J end lost 4 bases, and 8 bases lay between the germline ends. CDR1 and CDR2 from the germline V gene are SGHDT and YYEEEE. The length of the CDR3 is 12 residues. Supplemented by reference TRBV5-6 and TRBJ1-2, the full variable domain reads DAGVTQSPTHLIKTRGQQVTLRCSPKSGHDTVSWYQQALGQGPQFIFQYYEEEERQRGNFPDRFSGHQFPNYSSELNVNALLLGDSALYLCASSRSGYGYTFGSGTRLTVV.